This T cell receptor (beta chain) was sequenced for a study of T-cell reconstitution after alpha-beta-depleted transplantation in children. Findings and caveats of the study: Expanded clones from the graft, numbering several hundred, reportedly supplied alpha-beta T cells about two months after transplant. Newly made T cells mostly supplied T-cell counts and diversity one year after transplant. Some patients showed high day-60 TCRbeta diversity, which derived from surviving recipient T cells and thymic progenitors.

V was clipped by 10 bases and J by 6 bases, with 28 bases between them. Germline-derived CDR1 and CDR2 are LGHDT and YNNKEL (reference sequence). The CDR3 is 17 residues long. This clonotype was recorded at least ten times. Its antigen is undetermined. Construction of the TCRbeta library involved unique molecular identifiers. MiXCR was run by TCRdb on the PCR reads, yielding one entry per CDR3 protein. The sample carries 55,000 to 70,000 distinct CDR3 sequences, about a tenth recorded once. The gene calls are TRBV3-1 and TRBJ2-1; D gene uncertain. The input for sequencing was PBMCs, taken before TCRalphabeta/CD19-depleted stem cell transplant. This receptor was taken from a boy aged 5-17 years with acute myeloid leukemia, due to receive a stem cell transplant. CDR3 bases: TGTGCCACCTGCCTGCTGCCTCCGGCAGTGGTTTCCAATGAGCAGTTCTTC. Amino acid sequence: CATCLLPPAVVSNEQFF.